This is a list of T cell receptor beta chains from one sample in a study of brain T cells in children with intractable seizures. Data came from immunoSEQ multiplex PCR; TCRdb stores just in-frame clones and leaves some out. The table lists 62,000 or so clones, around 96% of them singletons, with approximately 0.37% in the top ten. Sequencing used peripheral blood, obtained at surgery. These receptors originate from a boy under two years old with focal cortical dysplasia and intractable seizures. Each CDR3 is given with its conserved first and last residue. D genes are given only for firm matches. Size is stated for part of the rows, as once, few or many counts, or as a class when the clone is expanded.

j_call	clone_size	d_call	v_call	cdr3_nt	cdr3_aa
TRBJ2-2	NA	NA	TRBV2	TGTGCCAGCAGTGAATCGGTGGGAGGGGAGCTGTTTTTT	CASSESVGGELFF
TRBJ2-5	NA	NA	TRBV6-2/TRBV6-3	TGTGCCAGCAGTCTCTACCTAGGGGCACGGGATCGAGAGACCCAGTACTTC	CASSLYLGARDRETQYF
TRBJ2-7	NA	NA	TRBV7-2	TGTGCCAGCAGCTTAGTTCGTGGCCGACCCTACGAGCAGTACTTC	CASSLVRGRPYEQYF
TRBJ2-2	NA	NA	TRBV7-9	TGTGCCAGCAGCTTAGATGGACTCGACACCGGGGAGCTGTTTTTT	CASSLDGLDTGELFF
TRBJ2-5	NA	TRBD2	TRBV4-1	TGCGCCAGCAGCCAAGTGACTAGCGGATGGGAGACCCAGTACTTC	CASSQVTSGWETQYF
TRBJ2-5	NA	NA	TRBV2	TGTGCCAGCAGACAGGGTAGTTTTGGGCAAGAGACCCAGTACTTC	CASRQGSFGQETQYF
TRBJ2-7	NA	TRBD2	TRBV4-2	TGTGCCAGCAGCACCTTAGCGGGGCGTTCCTACGAGCAGTACTTC	CASSTLAGRSYEQYF
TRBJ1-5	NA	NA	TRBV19	TGTGCCAGTAGTATAAGGCAGAGCAATCAGCCCCAGCATTTT	CASSIRQSNQPQHF
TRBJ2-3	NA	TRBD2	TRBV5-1	TGCGCCAGCAGCCATGGACTAGCGGGGGACACAGATACGCAGTATTTT	CASSHGLAGDTDTQYF
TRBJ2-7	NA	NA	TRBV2	TGTGCCAGCAGTGGACGACAGGATTCCTACGAGCAGTACTTC	CASSGRQDSYEQYF
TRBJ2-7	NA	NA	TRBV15	TGTGCCACCAGCAGAGAGGGGAGTGGGGTCGCCTACGAGCAGTACTTC	CATSREGSGVAYEQYF
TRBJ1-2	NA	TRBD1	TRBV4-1	TGCGCCAGCAGCGCGCCCGGGACAGGGGGAAGAAATGGCTACACCTTC	CASSAPGTGGRNGYTF
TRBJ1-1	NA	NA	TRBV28	TGTGCCAGCATACAACGGACGGGGGGTCAGGGCACTGAAGCTTTCTTT	CASIQRTGGQGTEAFF
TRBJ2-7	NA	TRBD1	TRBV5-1	TGCGCCAGCAGCACCTTCGACAGGGACCACGAGCAGTACTTC	CASSTFDRDHEQYF
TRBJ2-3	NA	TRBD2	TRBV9	TGTGCCAGCAGCGTACTAGCGGGATCCACAGATACGCAGTATTTT	CASSVLAGSTDTQYF
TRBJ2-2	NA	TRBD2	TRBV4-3	TGCGCCAGCAGCCAAGATCTTTATCGGCTAGCGGGAGTATCCGGGGAGCTGTTTTTT	CASSQDLYRLAGVSGELFF
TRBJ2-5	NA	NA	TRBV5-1	TGCGCCAGCAGCCCCGAAGATGGATTCCAAGAGACCCAGTACTTC	CASSPEDGFQETQYF
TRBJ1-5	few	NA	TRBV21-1	TGTGCCAGCAGCAAACAATCAGATAGCAATCAGCCCCAGCATTTT	CASSKQSDSNQPQHF
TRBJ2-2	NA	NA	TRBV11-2	TGTGCCAGCAGCCCGGTGTTTCAGCGTGGGGCCGGGGAGCTGTTTTTT	CASSPVFQRGAGELFF
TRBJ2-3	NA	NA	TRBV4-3	TGCGCCAGCAGCCAAGCTACTCCGGTTCTCCGCTTCACAGATACGCAGTATTTT	CASSQATPVLRFTDTQYF
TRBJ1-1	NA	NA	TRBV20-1	TGCAGCCCCAGGGAGAACACTGAAGCTTTCTTT	CSPRENTEAFF
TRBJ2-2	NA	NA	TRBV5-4	TGTGCCAGCACCCAAGCACGTGCCCCTCCGAACACCGGGGAGCTGTTTTTT	CASTQARAPPNTGELFF
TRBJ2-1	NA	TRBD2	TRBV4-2	TGTGCCAGCAGCCAAGAGCGAGTTGCTAGCGGGGGGAATGAGCAGTTCTTC	CASSQERVASGGNEQFF
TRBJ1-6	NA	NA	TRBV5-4	TGTGCCAGCAGCCAGGACATGGTTATTTCGGCCCTCCACTTT	CASSQDMVISALHF
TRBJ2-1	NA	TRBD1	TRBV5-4	TGTGCCAGCAGATCCGGGACAGGGTCGCCCAATGAGCAGTTCTTC	CASRSGTGSPNEQFF
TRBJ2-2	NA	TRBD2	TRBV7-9	TGTGCCAGCAGCTTAGTCCGGCGGGGGGGCCGGACCGGGGAGCTGTTTTTT	CASSLVRRGGRTGELFF
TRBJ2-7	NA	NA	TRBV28	TGTGCCAGCAGTTTATATCCCCGAGGCTATGGCGAGCAGTACTTC	CASSLYPRGYGEQYF
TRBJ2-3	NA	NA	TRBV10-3	TGTGCCATCAGCCCAGGGAAGGGTACGCAGTATTTT	CAISPGKGTQYF
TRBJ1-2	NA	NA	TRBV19	TGTGCCAGTAGTATAGATCGCAGGGACCGGGGCTACACCTTC	CASSIDRRDRGYTF
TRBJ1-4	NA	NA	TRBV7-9	TGTGCCAGCAGTCCCGGACGGACTAATGAAAAACTGTTTTTT	CASSPGRTNEKLFF
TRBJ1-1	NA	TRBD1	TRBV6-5	TGTGCCAGCAGGAGGACAGGGGGCTCTGAAGCTTTCTTT	CASRRTGGSEAFF
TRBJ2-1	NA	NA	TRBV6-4	TGTGCCAGCAGTGACCCCTATACAGGGGAGGAGTTCTTC	CASSDPYTGEEFF
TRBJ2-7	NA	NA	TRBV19	TGTGCCAGTTGGCCTTTCTACGAGCAGTACTTC	CASWPFYEQYF
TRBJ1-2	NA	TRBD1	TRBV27	TGTGCCAGCAGTTTAAGGGGGCAGGATGGCTACACCTTC	CASSLRGQDGYTF
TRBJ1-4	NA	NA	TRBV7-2	TGTGCCAGCAGCCCCAACGGGATTCTTAATGAAAAACTGTTTTTT	CASSPNGILNEKLFF
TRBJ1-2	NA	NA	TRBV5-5	TGTGCCAGCAGGATGGGAGGCGAGGCTCGGTATGGCTACACCTTC	CASRMGGEARYGYTF
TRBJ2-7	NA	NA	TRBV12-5	TGTGCTAGTGGTTTGGTGGGTGTGCGGAGGGGCTACGAGCAGTACTTC	CASGLVGVRRGYEQYF
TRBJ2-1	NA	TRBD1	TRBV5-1	TGCGCCAGCAGCTTAGGGACAGAACACAATGAGCAGTTCTTC	CASSLGTEHNEQFF
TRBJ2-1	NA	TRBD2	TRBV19	TGTGCCAGTAGTGTACGCGGGGGGGCCGATGAGCAGTTCTTC	CASSVRGGADEQFF
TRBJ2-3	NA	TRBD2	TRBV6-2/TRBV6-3	TGTGCCAGCAGCTCCCCCGCGACTAGCGGCCCAGATACGCAGTATTTT	CASSSPATSGPDTQYF
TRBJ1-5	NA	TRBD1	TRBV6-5	TGTGCCAGCAGTCGGGGGATGAGGACAGGCCAGCCCCAGCATTTT	CASSRGMRTGQPQHF
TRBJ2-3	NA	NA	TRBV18	TGTGCCAGCTCACCGGTACACACAGATACGCAGTATTTT	CASSPVHTDTQYF
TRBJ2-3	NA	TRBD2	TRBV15	TGTGCCACCAGCAGAGGACTAGCGGCCGGCACAGATACGCAGTATTTT	CATSRGLAAGTDTQYF
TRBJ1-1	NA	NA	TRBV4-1	TGCGCCAGCAGCCAAGAAAGGGGGACTGAAGCTTTCTTT	CASSQERGTEAFF